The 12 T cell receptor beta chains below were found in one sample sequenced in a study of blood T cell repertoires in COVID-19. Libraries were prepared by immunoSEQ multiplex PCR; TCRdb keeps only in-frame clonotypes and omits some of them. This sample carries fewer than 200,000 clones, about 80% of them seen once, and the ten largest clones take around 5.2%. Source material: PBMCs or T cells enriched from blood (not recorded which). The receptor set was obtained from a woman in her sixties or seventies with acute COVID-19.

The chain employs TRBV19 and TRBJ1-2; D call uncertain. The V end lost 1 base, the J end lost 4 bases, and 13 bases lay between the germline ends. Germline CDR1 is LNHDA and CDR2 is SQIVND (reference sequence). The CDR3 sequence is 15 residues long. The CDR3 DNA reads TGTGCCAGTAGTATAGTAACACAACCCATCTATGGCTACACCTTC. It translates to CASSIVTQPIYGYTF.

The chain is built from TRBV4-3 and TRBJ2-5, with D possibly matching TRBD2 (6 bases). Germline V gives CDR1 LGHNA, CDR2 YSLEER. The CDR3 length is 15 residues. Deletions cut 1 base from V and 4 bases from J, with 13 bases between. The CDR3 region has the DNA TGCGCCAGCAGCCAAGTTGGGGGGAACTTAGAGACCCAGTACTTC. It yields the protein CASSQVGGNLETQYF.

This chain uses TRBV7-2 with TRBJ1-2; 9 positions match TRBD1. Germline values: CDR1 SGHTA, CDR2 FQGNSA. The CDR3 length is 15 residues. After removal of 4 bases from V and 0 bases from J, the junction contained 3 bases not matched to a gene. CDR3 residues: CASSSRTGANYGYTF. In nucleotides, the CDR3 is TGTGCCAGCAGCTCCCGGACAGGGGCTAACTATGGCTACACCTTC.

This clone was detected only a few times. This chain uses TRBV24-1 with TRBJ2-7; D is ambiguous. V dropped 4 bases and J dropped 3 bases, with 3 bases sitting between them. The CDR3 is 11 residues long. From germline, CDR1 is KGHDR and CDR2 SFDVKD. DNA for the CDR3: TGTGCCACCAGTGACCTCTACGAGCAGTACTTC. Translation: CATSDLYEQYF.

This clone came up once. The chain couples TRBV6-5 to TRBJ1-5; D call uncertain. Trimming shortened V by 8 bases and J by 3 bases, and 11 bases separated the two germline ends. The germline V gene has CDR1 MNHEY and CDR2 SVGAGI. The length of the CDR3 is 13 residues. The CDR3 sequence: CASSGGNNQPQHF. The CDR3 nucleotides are TGTGCCAGCTCCGGCGGGAACAATCAGCCCCAGCATTTT.

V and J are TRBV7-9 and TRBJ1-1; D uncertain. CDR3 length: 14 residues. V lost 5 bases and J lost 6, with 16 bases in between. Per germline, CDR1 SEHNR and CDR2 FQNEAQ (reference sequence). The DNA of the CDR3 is TGTGCCAGCAGCCCGGGAGGGATAAAGGCTGAAGCTTTCTTT. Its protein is CASSPGGIKAEAFF.

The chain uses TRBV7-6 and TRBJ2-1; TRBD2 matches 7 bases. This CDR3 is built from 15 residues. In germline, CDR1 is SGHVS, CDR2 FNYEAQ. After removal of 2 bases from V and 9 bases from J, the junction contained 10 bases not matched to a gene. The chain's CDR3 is CASSLNQAGVGEQFF. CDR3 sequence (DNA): TGTGCCAGCAGCTTAAATCAGGCGGGAGTTGGTGAGCAGTTCTTC.

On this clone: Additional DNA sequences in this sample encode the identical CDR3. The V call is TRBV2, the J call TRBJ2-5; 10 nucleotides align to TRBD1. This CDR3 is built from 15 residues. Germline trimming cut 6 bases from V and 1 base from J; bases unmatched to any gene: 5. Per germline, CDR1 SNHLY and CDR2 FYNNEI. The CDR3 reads CASRPDRGPQETQYF. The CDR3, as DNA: TGTGCCAGCAGACCCGACAGGGGGCCCCAAGAGACCCAGTACTTC.

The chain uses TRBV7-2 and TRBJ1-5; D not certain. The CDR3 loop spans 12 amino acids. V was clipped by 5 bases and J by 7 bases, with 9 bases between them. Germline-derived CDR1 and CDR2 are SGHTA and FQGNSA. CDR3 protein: CASSRLGQPQHF. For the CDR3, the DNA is TGTGCCAGCAGCCGACTCGGACAGCCCCAGCATTTT.

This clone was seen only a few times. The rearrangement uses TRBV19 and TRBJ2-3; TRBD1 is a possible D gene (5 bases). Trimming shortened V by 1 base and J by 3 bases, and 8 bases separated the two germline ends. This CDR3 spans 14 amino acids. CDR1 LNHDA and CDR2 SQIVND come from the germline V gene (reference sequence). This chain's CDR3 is CASSIGAGTDTQYF. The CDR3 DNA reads TGTGCCAGTAGTATAGGCGCAGGGACAGATACGCAGTATTTT.

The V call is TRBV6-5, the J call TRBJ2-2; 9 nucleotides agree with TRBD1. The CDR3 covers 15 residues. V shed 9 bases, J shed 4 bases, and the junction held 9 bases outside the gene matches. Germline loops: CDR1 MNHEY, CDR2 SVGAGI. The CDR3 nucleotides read TGTGCCAGTCGTGGAGGACAGGGGTCCACCGGGGAGCTGTTTTTT. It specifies CASRGGQGSTGELFF.

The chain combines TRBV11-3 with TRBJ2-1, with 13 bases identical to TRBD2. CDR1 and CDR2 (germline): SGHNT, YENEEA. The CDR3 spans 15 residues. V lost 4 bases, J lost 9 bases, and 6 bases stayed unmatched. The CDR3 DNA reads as TGTGCCAGCAGCTCGTGGACTAGCGGGAGTGGTGAGCAGTTCTTC. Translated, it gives CASSSWTSGSGEQFF.